The 13 T cell receptor beta chains in this list originate from one sample, sequenced in a study of T cells after yellow fever vaccination. TCRdb re-called the 5' RACE reads with MiXCR, one entry per CDR3 protein. The sample records under 550,000 distinct CDR3 sequences, about a fifth being singletons. This specimen was PBMCs, taken more than 20 days after the first yellow fever vaccination. The source of these receptors is a man aged 18 to 35 who received the YFV17D yellow fever vaccine.

The chain is built from TRBV5-6 and TRBJ2-5, with 10 bases matching TRBD1. Trimming removed 4 bases from V and 5 bases from J; junction bases left unmatched: 11. The CDR3 spans 16 residues. Germline V lookup: CDR1 SGHDT, CDR2 YYEEEE. The CDR3 is CASSHKPGQGWETQYF. The CDR3 DNA follows: TGTGCCAGCAGCCACAAACCGGGACAGGGGTGGGAGACCCAGTACTTC.

The rearrangement links TRBV9 to TRBJ2-3; 9 bases map to TRBD1. V trimming: 0 bases; J trimming: 1 base; junction bases outside the gene matches: 0. Germline values: CDR1 SGDLS, CDR2 YYNGEE. CDR3 length equals 15 residues. This CDR3 reads CASSVGDRGTDTQYF. DNA of the CDR3: TGTGCCAGCAGCGTAGGGGACAGGGGCACAGATACGCAGTATTTT. The full variable domain, with the rest looked up from reference TRBV9 and TRBJ2-3, is DSGVTQTPKHLITATGQRVTLRCSPRSGDLSVYWYQQSLDQGLQFLIQYYNGEERAKGNILERFSAQQFPDLHSELNLSSLELGDSALYFCASSVGDRGTDTQYFGPGTRLTVL.

This clonotype was counted ten times or more. The chain uses TRBV5-4 and TRBJ2-3; no reliable D call. Germline assignment: CDR1 SGHNT and CDR2 YYREEE (reference sequence). CDR3 size: 14 residues. The V gene lost 0 bases and the J gene lost 0 bases, with 5 bases spanning the gap. This chain's CDR3 is CASSLGVSTDTQYF. The CDR3 region has the DNA TGTGCCAGCAGCTTGGGTGTCAGCACAGATACGCAGTATTTT.

This clonotype was seen more than once but under ten times. This chain links TRBV6-1 with TRBJ2-5; no clear D gene. The V end was cut by 6 bases, the J end by 4 bases, with 15 bases between. This CDR3 region has 14 residues. The germline V gene has CDR1 MNHNS and CDR2 SASEGT. In nucleotides, the CDR3 is TGTGCCAGCAGCCACGGAGCCGTGAGAGAGACCCAGTACTTC. It is translated as CASSHGAVRETQYF.

Comments on this clonotype: The germline gene is not matched at one end of the junction; a read error may be the cause. V gene TRBV3-1 combines with J gene TRBJ2-1; TRBD2 matches 8 bases. In germline, CDR1 is LGHDT, CDR2 YNNKEL (reference sequence). This CDR3 is 16 amino acids long. The CDR3 DNA reads as TGTGCCAGCAGTCCCCACGGGGGGGGCTCTTCCAATGAGAAGTTCTTC. Encoded protein: CASSPHGGGSSNEKFF.

This rearrangement joins TRBV5-6 to TRBJ1-6, with a weak D call TRBD1 (6 bases). In germline, CDR1 is SGHDT, CDR2 YYEEEE. The CDR3 runs 14 residues. The V and J ends lost 1 base and 9 bases respectively, with 11 bases between them. The CDR3 loop is CASSLQGYGSPLHF. The CDR3 nucleotides read TGTGCCAGCAGCTTGCAGGGGTACGGTTCACCCCTCCACTTT.

This sequence joins TRBV7-2 and TRBJ1-1, with D perhaps matching TRBD1 (5 bases). Trimming shortened V by 3 bases and J by 7 bases, and 15 bases separated the two germline ends. This CDR3 spans 14 amino acids. Looked up from germline, CDR1 is SGHTA and CDR2 is FQGNSA. The CDR3 loop is CASSFYLGDLEAFF. The CDR3 coding sequence is TGTGCCAGCAGCTTCTATCTCGGGGACCTTGAAGCTTTCTTT.

The rearrangement links TRBV7-2 to TRBJ2-3; 10 nucleotides line up with TRBD2. This CDR3 spans 17 amino acids. Germline lookup yields CDR1 SGHTA and CDR2 FQGNSA. With 4 bases clipped from V and 3 bases from J, the junction kept 10 bases outside the gene matches. DNA for the CDR3: TGTGCCAGCAGCTCCAAGCGGGGGGGCCCTGGGACAGATACGCAGTATTTT. Encoded protein: CASSSKRGGPGTDTQYF.

The CDR3, as DNA: TGTGCCAGCAGCGTCGGACAGAGTCGGGATACGCAGTATTTT. Translating gives CASSVGQSRDTQYF. V is TRBV9 and J is TRBJ2-3, with D tentatively TRBD1 (6 bases). The V end lost 2 bases, the J end lost 6 bases, and 13 bases lay between the germline ends. The length of the CDR3 is 14 residues. Germline CDR1 is SGDLS and CDR2 is YYNGEE.

This chain uses TRBV7-2 with TRBJ1-2; D gene uncertain. This CDR3 region has 12 residues. CDR1 and CDR2 (germline): SGHTA, FQGNSA. The V and J ends lost 1 base and 5 bases respectively, with 5 bases between them. The CDR3 loop is CASSLESYGYTF. In DNA form, the CDR3 reads TGTGCCAGCAGCTTAGAAAGTTATGGCTACACCTTC.

The table lists this clonotype with many counts. The chain combines TRBV24-1 with TRBJ2-2; possible D gene TRBD2, 6 bases. Germline loops: CDR1 KGHDR, CDR2 SFDVKD. The CDR3 has 14 residues. V shed 4 bases and J shed 2 bases, with 7 bases lying between them. The CDR3 loop is CATSDGGNTGELFF. The CDR3 DNA reads as TGTGCCACCAGTGACGGGGGAAACACCGGGGAGCTGTTTTTT.

The rearrangement uses TRBV11-3 and TRBJ2-1, with 7 bases aligning to TRBD2. The V gene's germline CDR1 is SGHNT and CDR2 YENEEA. V gave up 3 bases and J gave up 9 bases; unmatched junction bases: 11. This CDR3 region has 15 residues. CDR3 amino acids: CASSLQGGPFSEQFF. CDR3 in DNA: TGTGCCAGCAGCTTGCAGGGAGGGCCCTTTAGTGAGCAGTTCTTC.

There are a few counts of this clonotype. The J gene is TRBJ1-2, the V gene TRBV5-1; a possible D gene is TRBD1 (5 bases). The germline V and J ends were trimmed by 4 bases and 2 bases, with 18 bases remaining between them. Germline V gene sequence: CDR1 SGHRS, CDR2 YFSETQ. This CDR3 is 16 amino acids long. The CDR3 nucleotides read TGCGCCAGCAGCCTGAGGGACGCGGGGGTAAACTATGGCTACACCTTC. Its protein product is CASSLRDAGVNYGYTF.